This is a list of T cell receptor beta chains from one sample in a study of human T cells and chemical hapten exposure. From the RACE reads, TCRdb called clonotypes with MiXCR, one entry per CDR3 protein. The sample holds 180,000 or so distinct CDR3 sequences, about 14% seen once. This specimen was whole blood, taken in connection with sensitization to the hapten diphenylcyclopropenone (DPC). The receptors were sampled from a woman in her thirties with alopecia areata. Some clones in this sample may be carry-over from other donors' samples. Each CDR3 is given with its conserved first and last residue. The D gene is left open where the match is weak. For some rows the clone size is stated as once, few or many, or as a class when expanded; others skip it.

D gene	V gene	clone size	J gene	CDR3 DNA	CDR3 protein
-	TRBV28	-	TRBJ1-5	TGTGCCAGCAGTTTTCCAGGAAGGAATCAGCCCCAGCATTTT	CASSFPGRNQPQHF
-	TRBV19	-	TRBJ2-2	TGTGCCAGTACCCCGACAGGGGAGGGCACCACCGGGGAGCTGTTTTTT	CASTPTGEGTTGELFF
-	TRBV20-1	-	TRBJ2-1	TGCAGTGCTAGAGATCGGAGCGGTGTTAGCTTCTACAATGAGCAGTTCTTC	CSARDRSGVSFYNEQFF
TRBD1	TRBV28	many	TRBJ1-5	TGTGCCAGCAGAAGGACAGGGTTTCGACAGCCCCAGCATTTT	CASRRTGFRQPQHF
-	TRBV20-1	few	TRBJ1-1	TGCAGTGCTAGAGATATCGACACGCCGAACACTGAAGCTTTCTTT	CSARDIDTPNTEAFF
TRBD2	TRBV4-2	-	TRBJ2-1	TGTGCCAGCAGCCAAGCCCTAGCGGGGTACCGCTCCTACAATGAGCAGTTCTTC	CASSQALAGYRSYNEQFF
-	TRBV28	-	TRBJ2-7	TGTGCCAGCAGTTTATGGGGGACGGACTACGAGCAGTACTTC	CASSLWGTDYEQYF
-	TRBV7-8	-	TRBJ1-6	TGTGCCAGCAGACTCACCGGGGGGTCGGTGAATTCATCCCTCCACTTT	CASRLTGGSVNSSLHF
-	TRBV6-1	few	TRBJ2-6	TGTGCCAGCACCCTGGGGGCTGGGGCCAACGTCCTGACTTTC	CASTLGAGANVLTF
-	TRBV10-3	-	TRBJ1-1	TGTGCCATCACTGACAGGCCCGGTTCGAACACTGAAGCTTTCTTT	CAITDRPGSNTEAFF